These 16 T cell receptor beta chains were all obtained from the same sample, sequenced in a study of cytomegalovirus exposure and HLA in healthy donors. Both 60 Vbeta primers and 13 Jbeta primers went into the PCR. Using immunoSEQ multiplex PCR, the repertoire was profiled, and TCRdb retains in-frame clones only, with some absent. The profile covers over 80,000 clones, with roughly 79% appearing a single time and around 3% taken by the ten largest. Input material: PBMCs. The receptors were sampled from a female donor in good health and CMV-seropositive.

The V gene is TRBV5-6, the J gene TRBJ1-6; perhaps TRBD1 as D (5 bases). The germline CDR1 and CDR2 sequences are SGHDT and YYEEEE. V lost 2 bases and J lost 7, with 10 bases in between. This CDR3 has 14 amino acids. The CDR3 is CASSFDRLNSPLHF. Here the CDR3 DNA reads TGTGCCAGCAGCTTCGACAGACTCAATTCACCCCTCCACTTT.

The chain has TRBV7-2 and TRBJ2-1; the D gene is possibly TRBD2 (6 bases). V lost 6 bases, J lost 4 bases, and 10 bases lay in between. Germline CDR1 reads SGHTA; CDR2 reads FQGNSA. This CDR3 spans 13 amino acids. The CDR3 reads CASRTGGYNEQFF. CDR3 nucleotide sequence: TGTGCCAGCAGAACCGGGGGTTACAATGAGCAGTTCTTC.

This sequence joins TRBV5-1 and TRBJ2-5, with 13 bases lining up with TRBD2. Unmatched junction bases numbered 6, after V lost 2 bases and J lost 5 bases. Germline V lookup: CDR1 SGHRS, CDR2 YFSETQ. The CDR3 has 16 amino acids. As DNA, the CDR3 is TGCGCCAGCAGCTTCACTAGCGGGGGGGCTCGGGAGACCCAGTACTTC. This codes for CASSFTSGGARETQYF.

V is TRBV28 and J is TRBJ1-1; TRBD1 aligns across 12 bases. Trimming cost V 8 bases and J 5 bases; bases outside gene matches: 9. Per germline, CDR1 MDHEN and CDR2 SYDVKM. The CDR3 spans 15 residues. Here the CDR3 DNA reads TGTGCCAGCCCCGCCGGGACAGGGGGCGTGACTGAAGCTTTCTTT. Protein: CASPAGTGGVTEAFF.

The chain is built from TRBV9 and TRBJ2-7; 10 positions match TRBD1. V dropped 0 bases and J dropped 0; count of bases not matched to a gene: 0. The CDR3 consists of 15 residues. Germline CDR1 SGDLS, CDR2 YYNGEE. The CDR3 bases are TGTGCCAGCAGCGTAGGACAGGGGGCCTCCTACGAGCAGTACTTC. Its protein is CASSVGQGASYEQYF.

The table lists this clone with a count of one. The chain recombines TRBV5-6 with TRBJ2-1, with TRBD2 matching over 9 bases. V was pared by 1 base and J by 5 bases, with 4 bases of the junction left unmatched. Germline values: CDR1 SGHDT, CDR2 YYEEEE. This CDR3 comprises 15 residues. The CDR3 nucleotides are TGTGCCAGCAGCTTGCAAGCGGGAGGCCACAATGAGCAGTTCTTC. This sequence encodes CASSLQAGGHNEQFF.

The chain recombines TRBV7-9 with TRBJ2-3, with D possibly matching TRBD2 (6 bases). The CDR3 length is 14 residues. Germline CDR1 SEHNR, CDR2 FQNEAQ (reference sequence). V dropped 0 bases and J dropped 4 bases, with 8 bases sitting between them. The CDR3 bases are TGTGCCAGCAGCTTAGCGCGGGACTCAGATACGCAGTATTTT. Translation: CASSLARDSDTQYF.

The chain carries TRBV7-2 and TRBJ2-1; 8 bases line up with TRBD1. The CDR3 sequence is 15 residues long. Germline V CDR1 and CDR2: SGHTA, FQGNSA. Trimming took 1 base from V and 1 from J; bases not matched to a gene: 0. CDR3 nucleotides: TGTGCCAGCAGCTTAGACAGGGGGTCCTACAATGAGCAGTTCTTC. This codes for CASSLDRGSYNEQFF.

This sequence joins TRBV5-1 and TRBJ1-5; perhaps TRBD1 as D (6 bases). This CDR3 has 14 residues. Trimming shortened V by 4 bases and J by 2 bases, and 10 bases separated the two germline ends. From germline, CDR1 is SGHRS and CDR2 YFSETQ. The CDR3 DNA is TGCGCCAGCAGCCCAGGGGAAGGCAATCAGCCCCAGCATTTT. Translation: CASSPGEGNQPQHF.

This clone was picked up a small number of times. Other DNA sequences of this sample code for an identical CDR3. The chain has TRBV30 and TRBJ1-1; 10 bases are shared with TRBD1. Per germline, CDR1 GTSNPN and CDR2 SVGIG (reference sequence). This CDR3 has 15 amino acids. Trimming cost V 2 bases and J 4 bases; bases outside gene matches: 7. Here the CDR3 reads CAWSSGTGVVTEAFF. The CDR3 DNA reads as TGTGCCTGGAGTTCGGGGACAGGGGTAGTCACTGAAGCTTTCTTT.

The CDR3, as DNA: TGTGCCATCAGTTACAGGGGAGGCGAGCAGTACTTC. Its protein product is CAISYRGGEQYF. The chain recombines TRBV10-3 with TRBJ2-7; D perhaps matches TRBD1 (7 bases). The germline V and J ends were trimmed by 5 bases and 6 bases, with 11 bases remaining between them. The CDR3 contains 12 residues. The germline CDR1 and CDR2 sequences are ENHRY and SYGVKD.

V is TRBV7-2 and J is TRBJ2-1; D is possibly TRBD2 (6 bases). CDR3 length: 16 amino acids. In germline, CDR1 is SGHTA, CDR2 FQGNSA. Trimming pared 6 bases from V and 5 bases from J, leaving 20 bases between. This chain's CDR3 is CASRRLRRELDNEQFF. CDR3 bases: TGTGCCAGCAGACGACTGCGGAGGGAGTTAGACAATGAGCAGTTCTTC. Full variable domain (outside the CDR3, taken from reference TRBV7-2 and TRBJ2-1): GAGVSQSPSNKVTEKGKDVELRCDPISGHTALYWYRQSLGQGLEFLIYFQGNSAPDKSGLPSDRFSAERTGGSVSTLTIQRTQQEDSAVYLCASRRLRRELDNEQFFGPGTRLTVL.

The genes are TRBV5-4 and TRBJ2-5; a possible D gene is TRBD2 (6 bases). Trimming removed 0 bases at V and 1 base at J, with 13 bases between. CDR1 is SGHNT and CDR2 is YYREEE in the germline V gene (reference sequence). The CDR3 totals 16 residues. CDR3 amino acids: CASSLDLAVPQETQYF. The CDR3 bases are TGTGCCAGCAGCTTGGACTTAGCGGTACCCCAAGAGACCCAGTACTTC.

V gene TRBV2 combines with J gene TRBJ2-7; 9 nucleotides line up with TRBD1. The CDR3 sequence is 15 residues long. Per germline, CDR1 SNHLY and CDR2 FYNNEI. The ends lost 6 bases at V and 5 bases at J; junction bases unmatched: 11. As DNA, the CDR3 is TGTGCCAGCAGAGATCCTCGGGACAGGGTCAACGAGCAGTACTTC. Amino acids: CASRDPRDRVNEQYF.

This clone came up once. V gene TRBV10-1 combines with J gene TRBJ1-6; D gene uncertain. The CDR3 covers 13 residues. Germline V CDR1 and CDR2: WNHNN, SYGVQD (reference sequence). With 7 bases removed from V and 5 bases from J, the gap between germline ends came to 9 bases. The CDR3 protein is CASNRDHNSPLHF. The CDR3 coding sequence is TGCGCCAGCAACCGGGATCATAATTCACCCCTCCACTTT.

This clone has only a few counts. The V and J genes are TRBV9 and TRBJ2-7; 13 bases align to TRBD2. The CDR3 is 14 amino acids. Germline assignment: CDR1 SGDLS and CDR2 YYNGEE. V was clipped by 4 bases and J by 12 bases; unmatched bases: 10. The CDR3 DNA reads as TGTGCCAGCAGCCTATCCGGGACTAGCGGGGCCGTGTACTTC. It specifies CASSLSGTSGAVYF.